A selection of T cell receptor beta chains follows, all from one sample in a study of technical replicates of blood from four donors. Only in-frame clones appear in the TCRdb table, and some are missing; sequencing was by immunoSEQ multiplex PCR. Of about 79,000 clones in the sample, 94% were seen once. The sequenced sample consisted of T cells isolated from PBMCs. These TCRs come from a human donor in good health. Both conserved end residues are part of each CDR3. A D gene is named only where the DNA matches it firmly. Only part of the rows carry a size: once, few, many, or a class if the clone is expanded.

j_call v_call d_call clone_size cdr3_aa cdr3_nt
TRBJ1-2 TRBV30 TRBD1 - CAWRAPRGARVYGYTF TGTGCCTGGAGGGCCCCCAGGGGGGCGCGTGTCTATGGCTACACCTTC
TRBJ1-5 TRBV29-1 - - CSAAGGSNQPQHF TGCAGCGCTGCGGGTGGTAGCAATCAGCCCCAGCATTTT
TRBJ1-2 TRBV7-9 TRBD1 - CASSPIRGTRGGYTF TGTGCCAGCAGCCCCATCAGGGGGACCCGGGGTGGCTACACCTTC
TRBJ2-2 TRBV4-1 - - CASSQGQSGGELFF TGCGCCAGCAGCCAGGGACAGAGCGGGGGGGAGCTGTTTTTT
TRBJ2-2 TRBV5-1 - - CASSLGLVANTGELFF TGCGCCAGCAGCTTGGGACTAGTTGCGAACACCGGGGAGCTGTTTTTT
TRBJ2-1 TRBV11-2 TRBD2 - CASSPQAGSYNEQFF TGTGCCAGCAGCCCCCAAGCGGGGTCGTACAATGAGCAGTTCTTC
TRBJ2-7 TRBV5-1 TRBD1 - CASSWPGQGTYEQYF TGCGCCAGCAGCTGGCCGGGACAGGGGACCTACGAGCAGTACTTC
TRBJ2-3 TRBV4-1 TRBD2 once CASSQLMGLAGAVDTQYF TGCGCCAGCAGCCAACTGATGGGACTAGCGGGAGCGGTAGATACGCAGTATTTT
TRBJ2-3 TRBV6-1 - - CASSGQGRETQYF TGTGCCAGCAGTGGACAGGGGAGGGAGACGCAGTATTTT
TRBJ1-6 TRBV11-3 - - CASSLEGGWGRDVISPLHF TGTGCCAGCAGCTTAGAAGGTGGATGGGGGCGCGACGTTATTTCACCCCTCCACTTT
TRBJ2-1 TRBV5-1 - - CASSGGTDPRDEQFF TGCGCCAGCAGCGGAGGGACAGACCCACGGGATGAGCAGTTCTTC
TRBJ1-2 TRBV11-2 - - CASSLEGATNYGYTF TGTGCCAGCAGCTTAGAGGGGGCGACTAACTATGGCTACACCTTC
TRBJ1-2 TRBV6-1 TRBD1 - CASSPGGYGYTF TGTGCCAGCAGTCCAGGGGGCTATGGCTACACCTTC
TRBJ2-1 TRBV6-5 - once CASSPGISYNEQFF TGTGCCAGCAGTCCCGGTATCTCCTACAATGAGCAGTTCTTC
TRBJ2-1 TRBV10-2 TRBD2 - CASSPGLGGPNEQFF TGCGCCAGCAGTCCGGGACTAGGAGGCCCCAATGAGCAGTTCTTC
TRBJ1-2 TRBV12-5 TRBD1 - CASGLVHGQGDGGYTF TGTGCTAGTGGTTTGGTACATGGACAGGGAGACGGTGGCTACACCTTC
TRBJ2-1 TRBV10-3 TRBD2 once CAIRGGNSYNEQFF TGTGCCATCAGGGGGGGGAACTCCTACAATGAGCAGTTCTTC
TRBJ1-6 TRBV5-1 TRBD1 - CASSLAGTGRSPLHF TGCGCCAGCAGCTTGGCCGGGACAGGGAGATCACCCCTCCACTTT
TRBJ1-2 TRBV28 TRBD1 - CASSWGQGGYGYTF TGTGCCAGCAGTTGGGGACAGGGAGGCTATGGCTACACCTTC
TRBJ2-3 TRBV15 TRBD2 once CATSRDLTSGVEDTQYF TGTGCCACCAGCAGAGATTTGACTAGCGGGGTTGAGGATACGCAGTATTTT
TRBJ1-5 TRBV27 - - CASSVTRRYNQPQHF TGTGCCAGCAGTGTTACACGCCGTTACAATCAGCCCCAGCATTTT